This T cell receptor (beta chain) was identified in a study of monozygotic twins with inflammatory bowel disease. TCRdb re-called the 5' RACE reads, yielding one record per CDR3 amino acid sequence without DNA. Here the sample table reports approximately 420,000 distinct CDR3 sequences. Input material: blood. This TCR was sampled from a human donor with ulcerative colitis or Crohn's disease, or a healthy co-twin of an affected twin (not recorded which).

The CDR3 sequence: CASSPPALGEQFF. The V call is TRBV9, the J call TRBJ2-1; TCRdb outputs TRBD2, but without DNA this stays unchecked. Germline V gives CDR1 SGDLS, CDR2 YYNGEE. This CDR3 region has 13 residues.